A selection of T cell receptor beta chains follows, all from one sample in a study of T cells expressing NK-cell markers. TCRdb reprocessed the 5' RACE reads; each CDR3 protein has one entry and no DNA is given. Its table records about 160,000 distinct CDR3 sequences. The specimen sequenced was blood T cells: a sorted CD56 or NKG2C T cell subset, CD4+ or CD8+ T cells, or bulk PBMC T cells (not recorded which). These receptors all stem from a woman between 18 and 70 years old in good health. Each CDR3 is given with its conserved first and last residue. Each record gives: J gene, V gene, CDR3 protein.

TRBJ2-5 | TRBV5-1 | CASSSLAGERETQYF
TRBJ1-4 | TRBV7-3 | CASTPWGAEKLFF
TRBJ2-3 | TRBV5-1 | CASSLVRGLALPDTQYF
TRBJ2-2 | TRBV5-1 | CASSLEVRTNTGELFF
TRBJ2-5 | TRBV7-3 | CASSSGTTGRETQYF
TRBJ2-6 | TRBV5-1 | CASSLVGTTGANVLTF
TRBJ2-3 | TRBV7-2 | CASSIIAGRGTDTQYF
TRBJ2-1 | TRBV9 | CASSVAGGFSTYNEQFF
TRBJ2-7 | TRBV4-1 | CASSQRRVSYEQYF
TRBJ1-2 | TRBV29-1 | CSDSGGNYGYTF
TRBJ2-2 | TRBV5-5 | CASSFRLAGANTGELFF
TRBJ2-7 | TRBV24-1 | CATSDPTREQYF
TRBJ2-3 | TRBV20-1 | CSARDWTSGRDTQYF
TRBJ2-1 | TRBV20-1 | CSAIGGGAYEQFF
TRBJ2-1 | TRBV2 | CASHLNTRFYNEQFF
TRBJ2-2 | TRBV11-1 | CASSPGRDTGELFF
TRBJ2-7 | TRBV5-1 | CASTPGVGSSYEQYF
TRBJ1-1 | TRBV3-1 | CASSHTGKRNTEAFF
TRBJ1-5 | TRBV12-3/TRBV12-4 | CASSSLTGGRNQPQHF
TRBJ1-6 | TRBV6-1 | CASSPQWGKNSPLHF
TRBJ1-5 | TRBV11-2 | CASSSGQGDQPQHF
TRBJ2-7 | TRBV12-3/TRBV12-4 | CASSRNYEQYF
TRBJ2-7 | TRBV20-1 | CSASSAGDSEQYF
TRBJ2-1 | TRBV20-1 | CSARKTSGGANEQFF
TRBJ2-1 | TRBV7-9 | CASSKRGQGRSNEQFF
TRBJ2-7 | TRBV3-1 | CASSPGIDSTYEQYF
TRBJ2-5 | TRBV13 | CASSSLRTANQETQYF
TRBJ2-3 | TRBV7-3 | CASSLIRLAGAGTDTQYF